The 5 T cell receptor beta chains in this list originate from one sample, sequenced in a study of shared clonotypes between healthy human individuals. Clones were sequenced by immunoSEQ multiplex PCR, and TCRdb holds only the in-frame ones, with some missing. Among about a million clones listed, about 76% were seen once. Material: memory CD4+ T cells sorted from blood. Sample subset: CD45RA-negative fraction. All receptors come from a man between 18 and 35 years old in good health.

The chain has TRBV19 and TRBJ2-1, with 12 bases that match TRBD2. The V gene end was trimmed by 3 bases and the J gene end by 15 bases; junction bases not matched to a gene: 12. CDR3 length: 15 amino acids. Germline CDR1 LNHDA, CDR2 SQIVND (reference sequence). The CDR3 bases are TGTGCCAGTAGTATCTCGCTAGCGGGAGGGGCCGGCTCGTTCTTC. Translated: CASSISLAGGAGSFF.

The CDR3 region has the DNA TGTGCCTGGACCCTTGGAACGAACACCGGGGAGCTGTTTTTT. Translating it yields CAWTLGTNTGELFF. This sequence joins TRBV30 and TRBJ2-2; D call uncertain. The V gene lost 4 bases and the J gene lost 0 bases, with 9 bases spanning the gap. Germline CDR1 is GTSNPN and CDR2 is SVGIG (reference sequence). CDR3 size: 14 residues.

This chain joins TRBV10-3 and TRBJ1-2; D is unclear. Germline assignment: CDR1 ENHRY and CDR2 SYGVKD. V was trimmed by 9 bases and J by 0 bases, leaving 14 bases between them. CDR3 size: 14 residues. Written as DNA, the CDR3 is TGTGCCATTCAGGCGCGGAGCTCTAACTATGGCTACACCTTC. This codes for CAIQARSSNYGYTF.

CDR3 protein: CASSLSIHQPQHF. The CDR3 coding sequence is TGTGCCAGCAGCTTAAGTATCCATCAGCCCCAGCATTTT. V and J are TRBV7-8 and TRBJ1-5; no reliable D call. CDR1 is SGHVS and CDR2 is FQNEAQ in the germline V gene. V was pared by 2 bases and J by 5 bases, with 7 bases between. The CDR3 covers 13 residues.

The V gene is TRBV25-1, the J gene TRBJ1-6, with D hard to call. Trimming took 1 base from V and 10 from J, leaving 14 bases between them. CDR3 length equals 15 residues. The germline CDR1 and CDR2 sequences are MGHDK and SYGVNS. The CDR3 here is CASSEFGGGNSPLHF. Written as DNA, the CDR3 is TGTGCCAGCAGTGAATTTGGTGGAGGAAACTCACCCCTCCACTTT.